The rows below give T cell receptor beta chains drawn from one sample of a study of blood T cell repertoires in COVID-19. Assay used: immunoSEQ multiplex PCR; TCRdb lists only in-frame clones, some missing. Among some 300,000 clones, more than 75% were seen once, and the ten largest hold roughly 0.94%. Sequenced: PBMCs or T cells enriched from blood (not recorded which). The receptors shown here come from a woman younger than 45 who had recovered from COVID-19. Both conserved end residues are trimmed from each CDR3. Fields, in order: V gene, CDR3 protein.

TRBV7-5 VRSYGGFYYGYT
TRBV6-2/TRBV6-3 ASSYRRTGDEQY
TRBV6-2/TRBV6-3 ASSYQGYQPQH
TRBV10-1 ASSEGQGPYEQY
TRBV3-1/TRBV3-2 ASSQGGLGELF
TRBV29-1 SVEDQRAQTPCTDTQY
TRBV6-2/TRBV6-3 ASSRQTGTGVPRYQETQY
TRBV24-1 ATQRGANTGELF
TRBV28 AIEGWAGGYT
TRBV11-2 ASRLGPQGEKLF
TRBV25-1 ASSERVMEVYT
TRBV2 ASRGAGSHQPQH
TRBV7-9 ASSFRDFSPGEQY
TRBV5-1 ASSLKGGRGQPQH
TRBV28 ASSTPTGRSGNTIY
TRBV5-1 ASRGSTNTGELF
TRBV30 AWSVWGGRYNEQF
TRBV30 AWTPPRGLYHEQY
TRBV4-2 ASSQVDRADYGYT
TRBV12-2 ASRLADSTYEQY
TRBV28 ASEPYGLEGELF
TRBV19 ASSIEGTATYGYT
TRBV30 AWSEDRGSTLH
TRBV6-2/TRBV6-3 ASSYSLGQGARTDTQY
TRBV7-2 ASSSTEIGQPQH
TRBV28 ASSFFGQGGEAF
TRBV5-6 ASSPGLAGGGQY
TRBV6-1 ASSAAGTGTYEQY
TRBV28 ASTRLGTGEQPQH
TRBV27 ASSLGSSYNEQF
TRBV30 AWLLPRGGANTGELF
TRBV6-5 ASRSTRNTGELF
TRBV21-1 ASPRTIPGQGRGGAMNTEAF
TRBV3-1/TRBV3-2 ASSPTLYNEQF
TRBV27 ASSWGSGANVLT
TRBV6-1 ASSERTGFDYEQY
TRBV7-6 ASSPRTGHNPNYGYT
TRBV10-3 AISDGFEKLF
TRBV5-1 ASSGTGPYEQF
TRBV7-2 ASCSRGNSPLH
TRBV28 ASSPNRGGQNNQPQH
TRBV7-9 ASSLPGASNEKLF